This T cell receptor (beta chain) was documented in a study of blood T cell repertoires in COVID-19. This clone was seen only a few times. TCRdb keeps only in-frame clones here, not all; method: immunoSEQ multiplex PCR. In the table there are 250,000 to 300,000 clones, around 90% of which are singletons. Followed over time, Seattle patients had been enrolled while infection was active. The CDR3 contains 12 residues. Germline V gives CDR1 SNHLY, CDR2 FYNNEI. The V end lost 7 bases, the J end lost 0 bases, and 7 bases lay between the germline ends. The gene calls are TRBV2 and TRBJ2-7, with D perhaps matching TRBD2 (5 bases). The sequence was obtained from a woman in her forties or fifties with COVID-19, enrolled during active disease. The sample consisted of peripheral blood. The CDR3 DNA reads TGTGCCAGCACCGGGGTCTCCTACGAGCAGTACTTC. Its translation is CASTGVSYEQYF.